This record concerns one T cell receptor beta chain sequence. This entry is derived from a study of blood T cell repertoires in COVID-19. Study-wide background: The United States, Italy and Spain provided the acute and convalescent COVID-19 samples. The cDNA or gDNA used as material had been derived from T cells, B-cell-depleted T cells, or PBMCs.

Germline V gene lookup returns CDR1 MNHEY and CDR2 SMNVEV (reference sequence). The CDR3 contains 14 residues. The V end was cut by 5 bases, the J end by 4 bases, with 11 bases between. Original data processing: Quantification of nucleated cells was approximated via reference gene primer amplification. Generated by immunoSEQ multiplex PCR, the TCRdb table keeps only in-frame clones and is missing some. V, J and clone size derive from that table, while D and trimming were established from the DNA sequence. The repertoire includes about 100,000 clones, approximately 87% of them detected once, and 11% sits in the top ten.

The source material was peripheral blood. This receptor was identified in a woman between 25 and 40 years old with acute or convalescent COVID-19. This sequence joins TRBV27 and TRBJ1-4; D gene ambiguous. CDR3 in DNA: TGTGCCAGCAGTATTTCCTCCTATAATGAAAAACTGTTTTTT. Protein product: CASSISSYNEKLFF.